This T cell receptor (beta chain) is drawn from a study of blood T cell repertoires in COVID-19. TCRdb's copy holds only in-frame clones and misses some; the assay was immunoSEQ multiplex PCR. This table holds about 97,000 clones, 88% found once. The sequencing sample was made of peripheral blood. The TCR originated in a man in his fifties with COVID-19, enrolled during active disease.

The CDR3 sequence is CASSLIQGADTQYF. The CDR3 DNA reads as TGTGCCAGCAGCTTGATACAGGGCGCAGATACGCAGTATTTT. The chain joins TRBV5-4 to TRBJ2-3; TRBD1 might be the D (6 bases). The CDR3 runs to 14 residues. Germline V gives CDR1 SGHNT, CDR2 YYREEE (reference sequence). Trimming pared 1 base from V and 4 bases from J, leaving 10 bases between.